Below, 27 T cell receptor beta chains from the same sample are listed, as sequenced in a study of OX40 agonist ivuxolimab in advanced cancers. Clones were read by immunoSEQ multiplex PCR, and TCRdb kept only the in-frame ones, dropping some. The table shows 35,000 to 45,000 clones, with 90% to 95% occurring only once. The sample was CD4+ or CD8+ T cells sorted from blood, taken in a trial of the OX40 agonist ivuxolimab. The receptors shown here come from an adult with an advanced solid tumor such as melanoma, head and neck, liver or kidney cancer.

The V gene is TRBV30, the J gene TRBJ2-1, with TRBD2 identical over 7 bases. Unmatched junction bases numbered 3, after V lost 3 bases and J lost 4 bases. The CDR3 is 13 residues long. Germline values: CDR1 GTSNPN, CDR2 SVGIG (reference sequence). The CDR3: CAWRGGSYNEQFF. Written as DNA, the CDR3 is TGTGCCTGGAGGGGCGGGAGTTACAATGAGCAGTTCTTC.

The chain couples TRBV27 to TRBJ2-1; D not certain. Germline-derived CDR1 and CDR2 are MNHEY and SMNVEV (reference sequence). The CDR3 spans 15 residues. V lost 5 bases and J lost 4, with 15 bases in between. CDR3 nucleotide sequence: TGTGCCAGCAGTCCCATGGACGGCGCTTACAATGAGCAGTTCTTC. Translated: CASSPMDGAYNEQFF.

The chain recombines TRBV9 with TRBJ1-3; the D gene is possibly TRBD1 (6 bases). V was pared by 3 bases and J by 0 bases, with 19 bases between. Germline-derived CDR1 and CDR2 are SGDLS and YYNGEE. There are 18 residues in the CDR3. CDR3 region: CASSDPSTGASSGNTIYF. In DNA, the CDR3 is TGTGCCAGCAGCGACCCATCGACGGGGGCTAGCTCTGGAAACACCATATATTTT.

The V and J genes are TRBV19 and TRBJ2-1; TRBD1 agrees at 9 bases. Germline CDR1 reads LNHDA; CDR2 reads SQIVND (reference sequence). V shed 9 bases, J shed 2 bases, and the junction held 2 bases outside the gene matches. The CDR3 runs 13 residues. In nucleotides, the CDR3 is TGTGCCAGCCGGGACAGGGCCTACAATGAGCAGTTCTTC. This sequence encodes CASRDRAYNEQFF.

The CDR3 bases are TGTGCCAGCAGGGAACCGGGGGTAGTATCCTACAATGAGCAGTTCTTC. It translates to CASREPGVVSYNEQFF. The chain carries TRBV6-1 and TRBJ2-1; tentative D call: TRBD2 (6 bases). The CDR3 runs to 16 residues. Trimming stripped 6 bases from V and 1 base from J, with 16 bases between. Germline-derived CDR1 and CDR2 are MNHNS and SASEGT.

This rearrangement joins TRBV9 to TRBJ2-2, with TRBD2 matching over 10 bases. Germline V gene lookup returns CDR1 SGDLS and CDR2 YYNGEE. The ends lost 4 bases at V and 4 bases at J; junction bases unmatched: 10. This CDR3 region has 17 residues. CDR3: CASSPQPGLASTGELFF. CDR3 coding DNA: TGTGCCAGCAGCCCTCAACCGGGACTAGCGTCCACCGGGGAGCTGTTTTTT.

This chain connects TRBV6-5 to TRBJ2-5; no firm D call. The CDR3 is 11 amino acids. V was pared by 5 bases and J by 4 bases, with 5 bases between. In germline, CDR1 is MNHEY, CDR2 SVGAGI. This CDR3 is CASSARETQYF. In nucleotides, the CDR3 is TGTGCCAGCAGTGCCAGAGAGACCCAGTACTTC.

This rearrangement joins TRBV5-5 to TRBJ1-1; 7 bases agree with TRBD1. The CDR3 has 15 residues. The V gene's germline CDR1 is SGHKS and CDR2 YYEKEE (reference sequence). Trimming removed 4 bases from V and 0 bases from J; junction bases left unmatched: 6. The CDR3 protein is CASSQVTGLNTEAFF. Here the CDR3 DNA reads TGTGCCAGCAGCCAAGTGACAGGGTTGAACACTGAAGCTTTCTTT.

The chain is built from TRBV11-2 and TRBJ1-1, with D possibly TRBD1 on 6 matching bases. V was clipped by 5 bases and J by 0 bases, with 10 bases between them. Per the germline V gene, CDR1 is SGHAT and CDR2 is FQNNGV. This CDR3 spans 14 amino acids. The DNA for the CDR3 is TGTGCCAGCAGCCACGGACAGCTGAACACTGAAGCTTTCTTT. Protein product: CASSHGQLNTEAFF.

The J gene is TRBJ1-5, the V gene TRBV19; TRBD1 might be the D (6 bases). The V and J ends lost 4 bases and 0 bases respectively, with 10 bases between them. This CDR3 has 15 residues. The germline CDR1 and CDR2 sequences are LNHDA and SQIVND (reference sequence). This chain's CDR3 is CASSRHRDSNQPQHF. The CDR3 nucleotides are TGTGCCAGTAGTAGGCACAGGGATAGCAATCAGCCCCAGCATTTT.

The chain employs TRBV4-1 and TRBJ2-1; 10 bases line up with TRBD2. With 1 base clipped from V and 8 bases from J, the junction kept 11 bases outside the gene matches. CDR1 is MGHRA, CDR2 YSYEKL, per germline. This CDR3 spans 17 amino acids. The CDR3 bases are TGCGCCAGCAGCCAAGTGGCAGCGGGAGGGCCCTCCGATGAGCAGTTCTTC. Protein product: CASSQVAAGGPSDEQFF.

This clone was counted once. The same CDR3 arises from other DNA sequences in this sample as well. The J gene is TRBJ2-7, the V gene TRBV27; D is ambiguous. Germline-derived CDR1 and CDR2 are MNHEY and SMNVEV (reference sequence). V was shortened by 5 bases and J by 3 bases, with 11 bases between the two germline ends. This CDR3 is 13 amino acids long. The CDR3 DNA follows: TGTGCCAGCAGTCCCCGACAAAACTACGAGCAGTACTTC. Translating gives CASSPRQNYEQYF.

This sequence joins TRBV4-1 and TRBJ2-1, with TRBD2 matching over 11 bases. The length of the CDR3 is 19 residues. Unmatched junction bases numbered 13, after V lost 0 bases and J lost 6 bases. Germline V CDR1 and CDR2: MGHRA, YSYEKL. The CDR3 DNA follows: TGCGCCAGCAGCCAAGATTTTTTTACTAGCGGGAGATTCGGCAATGAGCAGTTCTTC. Translation: CASSQDFFTSGRFGNEQFF.

The V gene is TRBV28, the J gene TRBJ2-2; D ambiguous. From germline, CDR1 is MDHEN and CDR2 SYDVKM. V lost 7 bases and J 4 bases, leaving 4 bases between the germline ends. The CDR3 has 11 amino acids. CDR3 residues: CASTGTGELFF. The DNA for the CDR3 is TGTGCCAGCACTGGCACCGGGGAGCTGTTTTTT.

This clone was seen ten or more times. V gene TRBV6-1 combines with J gene TRBJ1-5; 7 bases agree with TRBD1. The CDR3 length is 15 residues. V was pared by 4 bases and J by 3 bases, with 6 bases of the junction left unmatched. The germline V gene encodes CDR1 MNHNS and CDR2 SASEGT. CDR3 loop: CASSVEGQLNQPQHF. The CDR3 coding sequence is TGTGCCAGCAGTGTAGAGGGACAGCTCAATCAGCCCCAGCATTTT.

The genes are TRBV29-1 and TRBJ2-3; 7 nucleotides line up with TRBD2. V lost 0 bases, J lost 2 bases, and 5 bases stayed unmatched. Germline-derived CDR1 and CDR2 are SQVTM and ANQGSEA. This CDR3 has 15 residues. The CDR3 region is CSVEDSREDTDTQYF. The CDR3 DNA reads as TGCAGCGTTGAAGATTCCCGGGAGGACACAGATACGCAGTATTTT.

This clone has just a few counts. The V call is TRBV19, the J call TRBJ1-5; weak D call: TRBD1 (5 bases). V was shortened by 6 bases and J by 0 bases, with 15 bases between the two germline ends. CDR3 length equals 16 residues. Germline V CDR1 and CDR2: LNHDA, SQIVND (reference sequence). CDR3: CASSPRTPYSNQPQHF. The DNA for the CDR3 is TGTGCCAGTAGCCCGCGGACACCTTATAGCAATCAGCCCCAGCATTTT. The whole variable domain, filled in from reference TRBV19 and TRBJ1-5, reads DGGITQSPKYLFRKEGQNVTLSCEQNLNHDAMYWYRQDPGQGLRLIYYSQIVNDFQKGDIAEGYSVSREKKESFPLTVTSAQKNPTAFYLCASSPRTPYSNQPQHFGDGTRLSIL.

The gene calls are TRBV11-2 and TRBJ2-1; D is unresolved. The CDR3 length is 13 residues. Trimming took off 3 bases at V and 8 bases at J, with 11 bases between the two ends. The germline V gene has CDR1 SGHAT and CDR2 FQNNGV. The CDR3 coding sequence is TGTGCCAGCAGCTTTGGGCAGAATTATGAGCAGTTCTTC. Its translation is CASSFGQNYEQFF.

This clone occurred once. The chain uses TRBV6-5 and TRBJ2-7; 7 positions agree with TRBD2. Trimming at V came to 0 bases and at J to 5 bases, leaving 4 bases not matched to a gene. The germline V gene has CDR1 MNHEY and CDR2 SVGAGI. The CDR3 sequence is 14 residues long. This chain's CDR3 is CASSYSREFNEQYF. Written as DNA, the CDR3 is TGTGCCAGCAGTTACTCGCGGGAGTTCAACGAGCAGTACTTC.

The chain joins TRBV6-5 to TRBJ2-5, with a possible D match to TRBD2 (6 bases). This CDR3 has 13 amino acids. Trimming removed 0 bases at V and 4 bases at J, with 6 bases between. Germline V CDR1 and CDR2: MNHEY, SVGAGI. CDR3 nucleotides: TGTGCCAGCAGTTACTCGGGGGGAGAGACCCAGTACTTC. Protein product: CASSYSGGETQYF.

This rearrangement joins TRBV19 to TRBJ2-1; D remains ambiguous. The CDR3 extends over 15 amino acids. With 5 bases removed from V and 9 bases from J, the gap between germline ends came to 20 bases. Germline-derived CDR1 and CDR2 are LNHDA and SQIVND (reference sequence). The CDR3 DNA follows: TGTGCCAGTAGTCTTTCTTTGAGCCAGAAAGGTGAGCAGTTCTTC. Translation: CASSLSLSQKGEQFF.

The chain uses TRBV28 and TRBJ1-3, with no clear D. The CDR3 runs to 13 residues. Germline lookup yields CDR1 MDHEN and CDR2 SYDVKM. Between the trimmed V and J ends, which lost 4 bases and 4 bases, there was a span of 8 bases. CDR3 in amino acids: CASSWNDGNTIYF. The CDR3 DNA reads as TGTGCCAGCAGTTGGAATGACGGAAACACCATATATTTT.

This sequence joins TRBV7-9 and TRBJ2-2; 7 bases fit TRBD1. CDR1 and CDR2 from the germline V gene are SEHNR and FQNEAQ (reference sequence). The CDR3 consists of 15 residues. V lost 5 bases to trimming and J lost 4 bases; unmatched junction nucleotides: 7. The CDR3 coding sequence is TGTGCCAGCAGCCGTTTGACAGGGCTCACCGGGGAGCTGTTTTTT. Amino acids: CASSRLTGLTGELFF.

The chain has TRBV7-9 and TRBJ2-7; 9 bases are shared with TRBD1. This CDR3 is built from 13 residues. J was trimmed by 3 bases and V by 9 bases; bases with no gene match: 6. Germline CDR1 SEHNR, CDR2 FQNEAQ (reference sequence). CDR3 protein: CASGQGSYYEQYF. CDR3 bases: TGTGCCAGTGGACAGGGGAGTTACTACGAGCAGTACTTC.

The gene calls are TRBV4-1 and TRBJ2-3; 13 nucleotides agree with TRBD2. The CDR3 spans 17 residues. V was clipped by 4 bases and J by 0 bases; unmatched bases: 4. Germline CDR1 is MGHRA and CDR2 is YSYEKL. This CDR3 reads CASSPGLAGLSTDTQYF. The CDR3 DNA reads TGCGCCAGCAGCCCGGGACTAGCGGGATTGAGCACAGATACGCAGTATTTT.

V is TRBV5-6 and J is TRBJ2-1; no firm D call. CDR1 SGHDT and CDR2 YYEEEE come from the germline V gene. The V gene lost 4 bases and the J gene lost 0 bases, with 5 bases spanning the gap. This CDR3 spans 13 amino acids. CDR3: CASSLSSYNEQFF. The CDR3 DNA is TGTGCCAGCAGCCTGAGCTCCTACAATGAGCAGTTCTTC.

The chain combines TRBV27 with TRBJ2-7, with TRBD1 matching over 7 bases. Germline V gene lookup returns CDR1 MNHEY and CDR2 SMNVEV (reference sequence). The CDR3 is 13 amino acids. With 5 bases clipped from V and 0 bases from J, the junction kept 1 base outside the gene matches. This CDR3 is CASSNRGSYEQYF. The CDR3 nucleotides are TGTGCCAGCAGTAACAGGGGCTCCTACGAGCAGTACTTC.